The present T cell receptor beta chain was sequenced within a study of T cells in tuberculosis. CDR1 and CDR2 (germline): SNHLY, FYNNEI. V shed 5 bases and J 2 bases; nucleotides not matched to a gene: 1. The CDR3 totals 14 residues. The method was immunoSEQ multiplex PCR; TCRdb's version includes in-frame clones alone and lacks a portion of them. The table has about 45,000 clones, approximately 94% seen once; the top ten hold about 2%. The V call is TRBV2, the J call TRBJ2-1; 9 nucleotides match TRBD1. Sample: PBMCs. This sequence was found in a donor aged 10-29 years with latent tuberculosis or without tuberculosis infection. Some clones in this sample may be carry-over from other donors' samples. In nucleotides, the CDR3 is TGTGCCAGCAGTACAGGGGGCGCCTACAATGAGCAGTTCTTC. Its protein is CASSTGGAYNEQFF.